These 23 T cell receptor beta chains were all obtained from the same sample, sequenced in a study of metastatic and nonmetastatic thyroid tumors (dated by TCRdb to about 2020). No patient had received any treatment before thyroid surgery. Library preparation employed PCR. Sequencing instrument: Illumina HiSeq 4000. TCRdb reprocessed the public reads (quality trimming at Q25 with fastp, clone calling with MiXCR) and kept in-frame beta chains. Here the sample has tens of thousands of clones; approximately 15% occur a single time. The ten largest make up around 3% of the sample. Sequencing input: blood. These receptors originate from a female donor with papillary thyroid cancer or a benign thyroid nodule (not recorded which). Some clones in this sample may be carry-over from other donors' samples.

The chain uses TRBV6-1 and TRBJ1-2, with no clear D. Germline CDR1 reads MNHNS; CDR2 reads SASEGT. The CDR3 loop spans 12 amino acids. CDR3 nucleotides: TGTGAAAGCACCGGACCCTATATCGGCTACACCTTC. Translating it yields CESTGPYIGYTF.

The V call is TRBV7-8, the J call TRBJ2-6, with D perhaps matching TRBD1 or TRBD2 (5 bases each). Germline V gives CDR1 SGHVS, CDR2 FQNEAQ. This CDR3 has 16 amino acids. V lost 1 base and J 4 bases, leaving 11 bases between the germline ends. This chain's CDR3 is CASSLDQGAGANVLTF. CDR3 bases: TGTGCCAGCAGCTTAGACCAGGGAGCCGGGGCCAACGTCCTGACTTTC. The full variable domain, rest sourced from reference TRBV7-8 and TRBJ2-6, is GAGVSQSPRYKVAKRGQDVALRCDPISGHVSLFWYQQALGQGPEFLTYFQNEAQLDKSGLPSDRFFAERPEGSVSTLKIQRTQQEDSAVYLCASSLDQGAGANVLTFGAGSRLTVL.

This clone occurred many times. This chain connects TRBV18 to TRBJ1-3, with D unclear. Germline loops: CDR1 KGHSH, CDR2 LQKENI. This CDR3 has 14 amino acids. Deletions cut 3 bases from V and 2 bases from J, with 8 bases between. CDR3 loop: CASSPPSAGNTIYF. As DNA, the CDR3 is TGTGCCAGCTCACCCCCTTCGGCTGGAAACACCATATATTTT.

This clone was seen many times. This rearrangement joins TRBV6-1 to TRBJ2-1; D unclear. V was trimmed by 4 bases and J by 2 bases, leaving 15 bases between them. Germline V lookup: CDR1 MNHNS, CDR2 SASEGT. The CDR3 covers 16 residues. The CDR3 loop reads CASSVSPGPPYNEQFF. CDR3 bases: TGTGCCAGCAGTGTTTCCCCGGGTCCACCCTACAATGAGCAGTTCTTC.

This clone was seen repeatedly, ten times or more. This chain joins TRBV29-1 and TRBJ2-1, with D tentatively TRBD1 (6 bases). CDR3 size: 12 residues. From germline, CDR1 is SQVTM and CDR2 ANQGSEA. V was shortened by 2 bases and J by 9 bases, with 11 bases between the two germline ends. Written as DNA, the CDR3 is TGCAGCGTTGAAAGACAGGAGATTGAGCAGTTCTTC. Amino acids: CSVERQEIEQFF.

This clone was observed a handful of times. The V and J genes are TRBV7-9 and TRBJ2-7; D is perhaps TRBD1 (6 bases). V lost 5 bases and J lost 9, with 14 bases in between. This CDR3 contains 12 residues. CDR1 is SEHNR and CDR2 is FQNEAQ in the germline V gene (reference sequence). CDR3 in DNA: TGTGCCAGCAGCCCTCTTGGGGGCGTGCAGTACTTC. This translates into CASSPLGGVQYF. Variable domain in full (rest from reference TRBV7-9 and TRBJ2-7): DTGVSQNPRHKITKRGQNVTFRCDPISEHNRLYWYRQTLGQGPEFLTYFQNEAQLEKSRLLSDRFSAERPKGSFSTLEIQRTEQGDSAMYLCASSPLGGVQYFGPGTRLTVT.

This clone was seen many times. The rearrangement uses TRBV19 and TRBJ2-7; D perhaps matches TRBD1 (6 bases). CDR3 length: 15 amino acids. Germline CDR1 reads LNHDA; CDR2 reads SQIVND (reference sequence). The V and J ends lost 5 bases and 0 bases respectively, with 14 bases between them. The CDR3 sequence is CASSVPGASSYEQYF. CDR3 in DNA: TGTGCCAGTAGTGTACCAGGGGCCAGCTCCTACGAGCAGTACTTC.

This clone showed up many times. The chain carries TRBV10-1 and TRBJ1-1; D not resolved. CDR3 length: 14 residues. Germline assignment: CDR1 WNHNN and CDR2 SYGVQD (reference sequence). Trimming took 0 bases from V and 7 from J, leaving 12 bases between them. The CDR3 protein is CASSESRGSREAFF. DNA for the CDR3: TGCGCCAGCAGTGAGTCGAGAGGAAGTCGTGAAGCTTTCTTT.

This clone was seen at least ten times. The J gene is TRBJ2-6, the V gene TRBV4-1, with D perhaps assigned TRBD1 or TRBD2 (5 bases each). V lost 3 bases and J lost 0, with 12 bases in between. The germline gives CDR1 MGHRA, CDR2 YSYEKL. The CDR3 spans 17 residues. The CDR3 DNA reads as TGCGCCAGCAGCCAGTCCCCCGGGGCCTCTGGGGCCAACGTCCTGACTTTC. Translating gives CASSQSPGASGANVLTF.

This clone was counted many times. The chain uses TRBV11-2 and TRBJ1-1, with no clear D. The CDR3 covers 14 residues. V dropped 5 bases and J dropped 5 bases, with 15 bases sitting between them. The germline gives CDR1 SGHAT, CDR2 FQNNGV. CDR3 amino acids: CASSPSPVTTEAFF. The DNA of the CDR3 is TGTGCCAGCAGCCCGAGCCCAGTTACTACTGAAGCTTTCTTT.

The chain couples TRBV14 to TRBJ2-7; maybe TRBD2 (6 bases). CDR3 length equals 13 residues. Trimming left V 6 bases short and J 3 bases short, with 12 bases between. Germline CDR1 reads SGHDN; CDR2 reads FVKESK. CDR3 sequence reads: CASSFGTLYEQYF. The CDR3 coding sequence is TGTGCCAGCAGTTTCGGGACTCTCTACGAGCAGTACTTC. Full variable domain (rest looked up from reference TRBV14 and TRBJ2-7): EAGVTQFPSHSVIEKGQTVTLRCDPISGHDNLYWYRRVMGKEIKFLLHFVKESKQDESGMPNNRFLAERTGGTYSTLKVQPAELEDSGVYFCASSFGTLYEQYFGPGTRLTVT.

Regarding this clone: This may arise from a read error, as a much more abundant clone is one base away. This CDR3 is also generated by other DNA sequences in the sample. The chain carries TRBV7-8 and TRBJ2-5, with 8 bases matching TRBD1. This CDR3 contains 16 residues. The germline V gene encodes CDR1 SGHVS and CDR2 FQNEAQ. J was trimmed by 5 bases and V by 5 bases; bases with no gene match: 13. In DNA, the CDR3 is TGTGCCAGCAGCCGAACCGGGACAGGTGGTTTGGAGACCCAGTACTTC. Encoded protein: CASSRTGTGGLETQYF.

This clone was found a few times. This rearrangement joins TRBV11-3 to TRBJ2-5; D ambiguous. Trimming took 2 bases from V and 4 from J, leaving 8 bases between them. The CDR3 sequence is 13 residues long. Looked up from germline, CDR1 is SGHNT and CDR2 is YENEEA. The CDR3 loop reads CASSLNQRETQYF. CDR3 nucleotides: TGTGCCAGCAGCTTAAATCAGAGAGAGACCCAGTACTTC. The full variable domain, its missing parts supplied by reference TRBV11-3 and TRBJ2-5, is EAGVVQSPRYKIIEKKQPVAFWCNPISGHNTLYWYLQNLGQGPELLIRYENEEAVDDSQLPKDRFSAERLKGVDSTLKIQPAELGDSAVYLCASSLNQRETQYFGPGTRLLVL.

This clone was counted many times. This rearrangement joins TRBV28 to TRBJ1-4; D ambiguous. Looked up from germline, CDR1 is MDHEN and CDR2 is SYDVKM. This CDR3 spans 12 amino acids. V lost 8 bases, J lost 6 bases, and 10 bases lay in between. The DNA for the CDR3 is TGTGCCAGCCAGTATTTAGATGAAAAACTGTTTTTT. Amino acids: CASQYLDEKLFF.

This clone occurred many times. The CDR3 reads CASRFLDRGYGYTF. The DNA for the CDR3 is TGTGCCAGCAGGTTCCTGGACAGGGGTTATGGCTACACCTTC. The chain links TRBV28 to TRBJ1-2, with 9 bases aligning to TRBD1. Germline V gene sequence: CDR1 MDHEN, CDR2 SYDVKM. CDR3 size: 14 residues. J gave up 5 bases and V 6 bases, and 7 bases lay outside the gene matches.

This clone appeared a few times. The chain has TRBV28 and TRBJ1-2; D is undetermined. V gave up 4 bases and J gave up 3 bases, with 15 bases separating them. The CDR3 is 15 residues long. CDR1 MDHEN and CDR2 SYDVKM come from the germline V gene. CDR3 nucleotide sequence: TGTGCCAGCAGTTATCAGTACAGTGGTTACTATGGCTACACCTTC. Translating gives CASSYQYSGYYGYTF.

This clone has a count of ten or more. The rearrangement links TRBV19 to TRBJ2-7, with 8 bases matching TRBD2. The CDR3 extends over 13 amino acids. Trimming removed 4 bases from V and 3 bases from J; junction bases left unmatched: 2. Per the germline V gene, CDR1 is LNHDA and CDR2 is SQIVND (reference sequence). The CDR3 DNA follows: TGTGCCAGTAGTAGCGGGAGGTTCTACGAGCAGTACTTC. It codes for CASSSGRFYEQYF.

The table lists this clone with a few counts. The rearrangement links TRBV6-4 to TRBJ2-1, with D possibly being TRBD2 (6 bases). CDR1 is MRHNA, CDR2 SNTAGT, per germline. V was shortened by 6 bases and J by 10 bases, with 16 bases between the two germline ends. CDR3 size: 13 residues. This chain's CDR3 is CASSPLRDVEQFF. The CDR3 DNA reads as TGTGCCAGCAGCCCTCTGCGGGACGTCGAGCAGTTCTTC.

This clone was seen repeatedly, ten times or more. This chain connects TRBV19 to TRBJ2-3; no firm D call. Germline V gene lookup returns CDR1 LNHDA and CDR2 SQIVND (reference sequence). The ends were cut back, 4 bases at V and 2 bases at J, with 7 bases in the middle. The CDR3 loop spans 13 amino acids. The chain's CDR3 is CASSRQSTDTQYF. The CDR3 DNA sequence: TGTGCCAGTAGTAGGCAGTCCACAGATACGCAGTATTTT.

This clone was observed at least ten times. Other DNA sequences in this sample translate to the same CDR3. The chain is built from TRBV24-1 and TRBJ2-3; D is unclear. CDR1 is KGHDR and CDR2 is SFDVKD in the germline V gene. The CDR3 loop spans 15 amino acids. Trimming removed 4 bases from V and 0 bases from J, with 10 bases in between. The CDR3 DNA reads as TGTGCCACCAGTGAACCGGGCCCTAGCACAGATACGCAGTATTTT. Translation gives CATSEPGPSTDTQYF.

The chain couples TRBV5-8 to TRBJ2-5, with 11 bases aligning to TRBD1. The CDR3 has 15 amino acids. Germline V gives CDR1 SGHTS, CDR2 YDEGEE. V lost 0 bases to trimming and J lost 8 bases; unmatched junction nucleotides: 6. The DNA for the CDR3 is TGTGCCAGCAGCTTGGGGACAGGGGGCGTTGATACCCAGTACTTC. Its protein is CASSLGTGGVDTQYF.

DNA for the CDR3: TGTGCCAGCAGCGCTACTAGCTGGAGGGCCGGCGAGCAGTACTTC. Its protein product is CASSATSWRAGEQYF. The chain recombines TRBV6-1 with TRBJ2-7, with D possibly matching TRBD2 (6 bases). The germline V gene encodes CDR1 MNHNS and CDR2 SASEGT. This CDR3 contains 15 residues. V lost 6 bases and J lost 6, with 21 bases in between.

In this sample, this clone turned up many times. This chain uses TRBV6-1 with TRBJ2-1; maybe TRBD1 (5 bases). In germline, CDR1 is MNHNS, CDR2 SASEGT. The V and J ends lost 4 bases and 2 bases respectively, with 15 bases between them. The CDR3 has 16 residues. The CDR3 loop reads CASSAGRQGTYNEQFF. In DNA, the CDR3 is TGTGCCAGCAGTGCCGGCAGGCAGGGTACCTACAATGAGCAGTTCTTC.